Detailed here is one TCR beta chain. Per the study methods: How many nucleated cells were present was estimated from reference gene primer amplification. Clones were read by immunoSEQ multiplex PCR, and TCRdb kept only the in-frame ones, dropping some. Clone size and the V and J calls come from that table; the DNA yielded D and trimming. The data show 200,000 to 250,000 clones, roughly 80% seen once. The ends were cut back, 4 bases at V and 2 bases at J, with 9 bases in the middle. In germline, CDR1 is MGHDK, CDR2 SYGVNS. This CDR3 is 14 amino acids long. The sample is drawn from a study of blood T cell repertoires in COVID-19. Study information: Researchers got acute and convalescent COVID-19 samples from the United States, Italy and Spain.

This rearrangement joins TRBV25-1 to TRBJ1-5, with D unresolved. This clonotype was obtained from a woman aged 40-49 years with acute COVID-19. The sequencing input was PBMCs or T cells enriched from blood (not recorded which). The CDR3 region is CASSADGGNQPQHF. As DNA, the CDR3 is TGTGCCAGCAGTGCGGACGGGGGCAATCAGCCCCAGCATTTT.